The 16 T cell receptor beta chains given below trace back to one sample, sequenced in a study of memory CD4+ T cells and cytomegalovirus serostatus. Some clones are missing from TCRdb's copy, which holds only in-frame ones; the method was immunoSEQ multiplex PCR. The top ten clones hold approximately 0.98% of a sample with some 49,000 clones, 78% of them seen once. Single viable CD3+CD4+CD8-CD45RO+ cells were sorted as the memory CD4+ T cells. The sample taken for sequencing was memory CD4+ T cells from blood. Receptor source: an adult in good health and CMV-seronegative.

This clone was seen a few times. The gene calls are TRBV28 and TRBJ1-1; D uncertain. Germline CDR1 and CDR2: MDHEN and SYDVKM. The CDR3 totals 14 residues. V was trimmed by 3 bases and J by 6 bases, leaving 14 bases between them. The CDR3 region is CASSFQDSIAEAFF. As DNA, the CDR3 is TGTGCCAGCAGTTTTCAGGATTCGATCGCTGAAGCTTTCTTT.

The rearrangement joins TRBV7-2 to TRBJ2-5; maybe TRBD2 (7 bases). Germline CDR1 and CDR2: SGHTA and FQGNSA. Trimming removed 0 bases from V and 5 bases from J, with 13 bases in between. The CDR3 sequence is 15 residues long. This chain's CDR3 is CASSLAGGPRETQYF. In DNA, the CDR3 is TGTGCCAGCAGCTTAGCGGGGGGGCCTCGGGAGACCCAGTACTTC.

The chain combines TRBV7-9 with TRBJ2-7, with TRBD1 identical over 8 bases. Trimming cost V 1 base and J 0 bases; bases outside gene matches: 14. Germline CDR1 reads SEHNR; CDR2 reads FQNEAQ (reference sequence). The CDR3 sequence is 19 residues long. CDR3 sequence reads: CASSLGRWWTGNASYEQYF. The CDR3 nucleotides read TGTGCCAGCAGCTTAGGTAGGTGGTGGACAGGGAACGCCTCCTACGAGCAGTACTTC. The full variable domain, its missing parts supplied by reference TRBV7-9 and TRBJ2-7, is DTGVSQNPRHKITKRGQNVTFRCDPISEHNRLYWYRQTLGQGPEFLTYFQNEAQLEKSRLLSDRFSAERPKGSFSTLEIQRTEQGDSAMYLCASSLGRWWTGNASYEQYFGPGTRLTVT.

The chain joins TRBV6-6 to TRBJ2-5; a weak D match, TRBD2 (5 bases). This CDR3 has 12 residues. With 8 bases removed from V and 3 bases from J, the gap between germline ends came to 10 bases. Per germline, CDR1 MNHNY and CDR2 SVGAGI (reference sequence). The CDR3 reads CASSRVKETQYF. DNA for the CDR3: TGTGCCAGCTCGAGGGTCAAAGAGACCCAGTACTTC.

The count of this clone is one. This CDR3 is CASSIQTNYGYTF. DNA of the CDR3: TGTGCCAGTAGTATTCAGACTAACTATGGCTACACCTTC. This rearrangement joins TRBV19 to TRBJ1-2; D remains unclear. This CDR3 spans 13 amino acids. Trimming left V 3 bases short and J 0 bases short, with 5 bases between. Germline CDR1 LNHDA, CDR2 SQIVND (reference sequence).

V gene TRBV7-2 combines with J gene TRBJ2-1; the match to TRBD2 covers 7 bases. After removal of 5 bases from V and 7 bases from J, the junction contained 5 bases not matched to a gene. The CDR3 runs to 13 residues. Germline V gene sequence: CDR1 SGHTA, CDR2 FQGNSA. CDR3 DNA: TGTGCCAGCAGCCCGAGACTAGCAAATGAGCAGTTCTTC. Translating it yields CASSPRLANEQFF. The variable domain in full, completed from reference TRBV7-2 and TRBJ2-1, reads GAGVSQSPSNKVTEKGKDVELRCDPISGHTALYWYRQSLGQGLEFLIYFQGNSAPDKSGLPSDRFSAERTGGSVSTLTIQRTQQEDSAVYLCASSPRLANEQFFGPGTRLTVL.

This rearrangement joins TRBV4-2 to TRBJ1-4; D possibly corresponds to TRBD1 (6 bases). The germline CDR1 and CDR2 sequences are LGHNA and YNFKEQ. This CDR3 contains 21 residues. The V end was cut by 0 bases, the J end by 0 bases, with 23 bases between. The CDR3 DNA sequence: TGTGCCAGCAGCCAAGATTGGTGGGCAGGGGACGTTATTCCAACTAATGAAAAACTGTTTTTT. Translating gives CASSQDWWAGDVIPTNEKLFF.

On this clone: Sequence at one end of the junction differs from germline and may be a read error. DNA of the CDR3: TGTGCCAGCAGCTCTGACCTCTACAATTCACCCCTCCACTTT. As protein: CASSSDLYNSPLHF. The genes are TRBV5-1 and TRBJ1-6; D call uncertain. There are 14 residues in the CDR3. Germline CDR1 and CDR2: SGHRS and YFSETQ.

The rearrangement links TRBV6-5 to TRBJ2-3, with a tentative D call TRBD1 (5 bases). Trimming cost V 6 bases and J 2 bases, with 12 bases left between them. This CDR3 region has 14 residues. CDR1 and CDR2 (germline): MNHEY, SVGAGI. The CDR3 DNA reads TGTGCCAGCAGCCCCGGACAAGACACAGATACGCAGTATTTT. Protein: CASSPGQDTDTQYF.

The genes are TRBV28 and TRBJ1-5; no reliable D call. The V gene's germline CDR1 is MDHEN and CDR2 SYDVKM. V was clipped by 5 bases and J by 7 bases, with 9 bases between them. The CDR3 spans 12 residues. The CDR3 DNA follows: TGTGCCAGCAGTCCTTTCAAGCAGCCCCAGCATTTT. Protein product: CASSPFKQPQHF.

The chain joins TRBV5-1 to TRBJ2-3; D not certain. CDR1 and CDR2 (germline): SGHRS, YFSETQ. This CDR3 region has 11 residues. Trimming pared 0 bases from V and 4 bases from J, leaving 0 bases between. The CDR3 loop is CASSLADTQYF. In DNA form, the CDR3 reads TGCGCCAGCAGCTTGGCAGATACGCAGTATTTT.

CDR3 region: CASSLEGWTGNTIYF. In DNA form, the CDR3 reads TGCGCCAGCAGCTTGGAAGGGTGGACTGGAAACACCATATATTTT. The rearrangement joins TRBV5-1 to TRBJ1-3, with D uncertain. The CDR3 has 15 amino acids. CDR1 SGHRS and CDR2 YFSETQ come from the germline V gene. The V end was cut by 0 bases, the J end by 2 bases, with 9 bases between.

This chain connects TRBV2 to TRBJ1-5; maybe TRBD1 (5 bases). CDR1 SNHLY and CDR2 FYNNEI come from the germline V gene. There are 16 residues in the CDR3. Trimming stripped 5 bases from V and 0 bases from J, with 14 bases between. CDR3 in DNA: TGTGCCAGCAGTCCCGTTGGCAGGGCTAGCAATCAGCCCCAGCATTTT. This sequence encodes CASSPVGRASNQPQHF.

J is TRBJ1-5 and V is TRBV19; TRBD1 is a possible D gene (5 bases). V lost 8 bases, J lost 3 bases, and 14 bases lay in between. The CDR3 is 14 residues long. In germline, CDR1 is LNHDA, CDR2 SQIVND (reference sequence). This chain's CDR3 is CASQGESVNQPQHF. CDR3 bases: TGTGCCAGTCAGGGAGAGTCGGTCAATCAGCCCCAGCATTTT.

This clone was detected once. The V gene is TRBV19, the J gene TRBJ1-5, with D possibly matching TRBD1 (6 bases). CDR3 size: 15 residues. Germline V gives CDR1 LNHDA, CDR2 SQIVND (reference sequence). Trimming stripped 8 bases from V and 6 bases from J, with 20 bases between. CDR3 in DNA: TGTGCCAGTGCCGTATCGGGACATTATAGTCAGCCCCAGCATTTT. This translates into CASAVSGHYSQPQHF.

This chain joins TRBV13 and TRBJ1-6, with TRBD1 identical over 8 bases. The CDR3 extends over 18 amino acids. In germline, CDR1 is PRHDT, CDR2 FYEKMQ (reference sequence). V was pared by 1 base and J by 4 bases, with 9 bases of the junction left unmatched. CDR3 nucleotides: TGTGCCAGCAGCTTAGAGGGGGGCAGGGGGCCGTATAATTCACCCCTCCACTTT. Translation gives CASSLEGGRGPYNSPLHF. Looking up the rest from reference TRBV13 and TRBJ1-6 gives the full variable domain: AAGVIQSPRHLIKEKRETATLKCYPIPRHDTVYWYQQGPGQDPQFLISFYEKMQSDKGSIPDRFSAQQFSDYHSELNMSSLELGDSALYFCASSLEGGRGPYNSPLHFGNGTRLTVT.